These 9 T cell receptor beta chains were all obtained from the same sample, sequenced in a study of T-cell memory formation after mild COVID-19. TCRdb processed the 5' RACE reads anew with MiXCR; each CDR3 protein has one entry. Seen here are around 300,000 distinct CDR3 sequences, roughly 15% observed once, and the top ten hold about 20%. The sequenced sample consisted of PBMCs or a T cell subset sorted from them (not recorded which). The receptors derive from a man aged 18 to 29 who had mild COVID-19 (a few samples of this study predate the infection). Cell type and time point are not known.

The chain uses TRBV5-8 and TRBJ1-3; the D is unclear. Looked up from germline, CDR1 is SGHTS and CDR2 is YDEGEE. V was clipped by 1 base and J by 0 bases, with 5 bases between them. The CDR3 loop spans 14 amino acids. The CDR3 spells CASSLKHSGNTIYF. The DNA for the CDR3 is TGTGCCAGCAGCTTGAAGCACTCTGGAAACACCATATATTTT. Looking up the rest from reference TRBV5-8 and TRBJ1-3 gives the full variable domain: EAGVTQSPTHLIKTRGQQATLRCSPISGHTSVYWYQQALGLGLQFLLWYDEGEERNRGNFPPRFSGRQFPNYSSELNVNALELEDSALYLCASSLKHSGNTIYFGEGSWLTVV.

This clonotype was found many times. The chain recombines TRBV4-1 with TRBJ2-1; 9 bases are a match to TRBD2. Germline V lookup: CDR1 MGHRA, CDR2 YSYEKL. The trim removed 0 bases at V and 14 bases at J, leaving 17 bases unmatched. There are 17 residues in the CDR3. The CDR3 here is CASSQDHPASGAPKEFF. CDR3 DNA sequence: TGCGCCAGCAGCCAAGATCACCCAGCTAGCGGGGCTCCTAAGGAGTTCTTC.

The V and J genes are TRBV6-5 and TRBJ1-1; 7 bases align to TRBD1. Germline V gene lookup returns CDR1 MNHEY and CDR2 SVGAGI. The CDR3 is 16 residues long. The junction had 11 bases not matched to a gene; V was cut back by 6 bases and J by 1 base. The DNA of the CDR3 is TGTGCCAGCAGAAAGGTGAGGGGGCGATCGAACACTGAAGCTTTCTTT. It translates to CASRKVRGRSNTEAFF.

This chain joins TRBV20-1 and TRBJ2-5; TRBD2 aligns across 11 bases. This CDR3 region has 15 residues. Germline-derived CDR1 and CDR2 are DFQATT and SNEGSKA (reference sequence). V was clipped by 4 bases and J by 6 bases; unmatched bases: 10. The CDR3 nucleotides are TGCAGTGCTACTGATAGCGGGGGGGCCTGGAAGACCCAGTACTTC. As protein: CSATDSGGAWKTQYF.

A few counts support this clonotype. The chain couples TRBV18 to TRBJ1-3, with D hard to call. Trimming cost V 4 bases and J 0 bases, with 10 bases left between them. The CDR3 contains 15 residues. Germline lookup yields CDR1 KGHSH and CDR2 LQKENI. The CDR3 DNA follows: TGTGCCAGCTCACTCACGGATCCCTCTGGAAACACCATATATTTT. Protein sequence: CASSLTDPSGNTIYF.

There are a few counts of this clonotype. The V gene is TRBV7-3, the J gene TRBJ2-3, with 7 bases that match TRBD1. CDR1 SGHTA and CDR2 FQGTGA come from the germline V gene. Unmatched junction bases numbered 27, after V lost 8 bases and J lost 4 bases. The CDR3 extends over 20 amino acids. The DNA of the CDR3 is TGTGCCAGCGAGCCCCACCAAAACCATCAGGGGGACCGGTTATCAGATACGCAGTATTTT. It encodes CASEPHQNHQGDRLSDTQYF.

This clonotype was observed a handful of times. The chain couples TRBV12-3 or TRBV12-4 to TRBJ1-2; possibly TRBD1 for D (5 bases). The CDR3 is 15 amino acids. V was clipped by 5 bases and J by 0 bases, with 13 bases between them. CDR3 sequence (DNA): TGTGCCAGCAGTGCGGGACGTCTAGCTAACTATGGCTACACCTTC. Its protein product is CASSAGRLANYGYTF.

The rearrangement links TRBV2 to TRBJ1-2; 10 nucleotides line up with TRBD1. The germline CDR1 and CDR2 sequences are SNHLY and FYNNEI. The CDR3 has 15 residues. V trimming: 3 bases; J trimming: 1 base; junction bases outside the gene matches: 2. This CDR3 is CASSEGTGVNYGYTF. As DNA, the CDR3 is TGTGCCAGCAGTGAGGGGACAGGGGTTAACTATGGCTACACCTTC.

This clonotype was seen more than once but under ten times. This rearrangement joins TRBV27 to TRBJ2-7; tentatively, D is TRBD1 or TRBD2 (5 bases each). From germline, CDR1 is MNHEY and CDR2 SMNVEV (reference sequence). CDR3 length: 15 amino acids. V lost 4 bases, J lost 5 bases, and 18 bases lay in between. CDR3 region: CASSYRTGAEDEQYF. The CDR3, as DNA: TGTGCCAGCAGTTATCGGACCGGGGCCGAAGACGAGCAGTACTTC.